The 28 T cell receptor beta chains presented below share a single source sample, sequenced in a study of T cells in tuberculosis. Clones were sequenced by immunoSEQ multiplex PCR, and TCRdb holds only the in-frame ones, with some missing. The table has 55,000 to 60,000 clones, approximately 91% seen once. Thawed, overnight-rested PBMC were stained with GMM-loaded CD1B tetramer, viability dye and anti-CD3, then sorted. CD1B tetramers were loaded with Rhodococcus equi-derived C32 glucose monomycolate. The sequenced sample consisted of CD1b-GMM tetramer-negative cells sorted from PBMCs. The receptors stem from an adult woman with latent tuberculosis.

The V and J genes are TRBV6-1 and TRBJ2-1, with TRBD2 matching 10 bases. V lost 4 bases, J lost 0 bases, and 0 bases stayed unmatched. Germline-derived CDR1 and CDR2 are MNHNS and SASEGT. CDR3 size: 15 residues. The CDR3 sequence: CASSGTSGSYNEQFF. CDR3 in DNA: TGTGCCAGCAGTGGGACTAGCGGCTCCTACAATGAGCAGTTCTTC.

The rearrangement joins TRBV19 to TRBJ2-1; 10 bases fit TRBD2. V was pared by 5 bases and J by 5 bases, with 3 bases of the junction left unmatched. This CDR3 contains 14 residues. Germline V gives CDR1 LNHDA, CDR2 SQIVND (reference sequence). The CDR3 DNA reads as TGTGCCAGTAGTCTTAGCGGGGGGCACAATGAGCAGTTCTTC. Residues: CASSLSGGHNEQFF.

CDR3 region: CASRGDTGELFF. CDR3 DNA sequence: TGTGCCAGCCGGGGGGACACCGGGGAGCTGTTTTTT. The genes are TRBV7-9 and TRBJ2-2, with 7 bases fitting TRBD2. V shed 8 bases and J 3 bases; nucleotides not matched to a gene: 0. The CDR3 contains 12 residues. Germline loops: CDR1 SEHNR, CDR2 FQNEAQ (reference sequence).

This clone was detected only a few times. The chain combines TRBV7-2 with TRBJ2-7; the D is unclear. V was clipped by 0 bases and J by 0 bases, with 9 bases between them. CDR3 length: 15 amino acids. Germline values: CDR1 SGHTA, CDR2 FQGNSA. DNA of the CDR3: TGTGCCAGCAGCTTAGCCGGCCGGGTCTCCTACGAGCAGTACTTC. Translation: CASSLAGRVSYEQYF.

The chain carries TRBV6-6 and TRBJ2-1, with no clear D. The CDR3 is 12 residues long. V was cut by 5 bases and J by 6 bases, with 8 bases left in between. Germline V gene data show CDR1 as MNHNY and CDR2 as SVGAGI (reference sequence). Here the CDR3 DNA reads TGTGCCAGCAGTCACAGCTTCAATGAGCAGTTCTTC. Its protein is CASSHSFNEQFF.

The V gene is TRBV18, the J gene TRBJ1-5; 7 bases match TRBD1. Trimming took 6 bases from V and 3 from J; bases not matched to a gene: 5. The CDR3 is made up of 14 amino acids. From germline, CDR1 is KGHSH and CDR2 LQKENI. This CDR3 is CASSSDRANQPQHF. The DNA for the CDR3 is TGTGCCAGCTCGTCTGACAGGGCCAATCAGCCCCAGCATTTT.

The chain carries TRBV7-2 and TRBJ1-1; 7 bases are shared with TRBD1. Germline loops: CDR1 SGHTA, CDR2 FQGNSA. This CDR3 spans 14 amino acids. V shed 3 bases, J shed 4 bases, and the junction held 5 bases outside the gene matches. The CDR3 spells CASSFQGGGTEAFF. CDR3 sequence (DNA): TGTGCCAGCAGCTTTCAGGGGGGAGGCACTGAAGCTTTCTTT. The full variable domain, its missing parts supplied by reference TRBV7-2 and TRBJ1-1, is GAGVSQSPSNKVTEKGKDVELRCDPISGHTALYWYRQSLGQGLEFLIYFQGNSAPDKSGLPSDRFSAERTGGSVSTLTIQRTQQEDSAVYLCASSFQGGGTEAFFGQGTRLTVV.

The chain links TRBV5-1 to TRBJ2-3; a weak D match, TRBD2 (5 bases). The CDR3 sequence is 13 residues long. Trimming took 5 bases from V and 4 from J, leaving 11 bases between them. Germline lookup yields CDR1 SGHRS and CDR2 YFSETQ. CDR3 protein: CASRSTRPDTQYF. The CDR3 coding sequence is TGCGCCAGCAGGTCAACTAGGCCAGATACGCAGTATTTT.

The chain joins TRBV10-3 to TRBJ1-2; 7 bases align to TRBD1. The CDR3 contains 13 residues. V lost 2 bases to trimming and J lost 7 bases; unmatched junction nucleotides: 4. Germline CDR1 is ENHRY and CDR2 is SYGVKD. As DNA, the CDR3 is TGTGCCATCAGTGAGGTGCAGGGGGTTGGCTACACCTTC. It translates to CAISEVQGVGYTF.

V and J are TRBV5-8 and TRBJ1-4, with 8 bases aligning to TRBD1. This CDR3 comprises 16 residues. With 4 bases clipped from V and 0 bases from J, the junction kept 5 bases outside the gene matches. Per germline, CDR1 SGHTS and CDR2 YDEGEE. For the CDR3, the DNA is TGTGCCAGCAGCGCCGGACAGGGCGCAACTAATGAAAAACTGTTTTTT. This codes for CASSAGQGATNEKLFF.

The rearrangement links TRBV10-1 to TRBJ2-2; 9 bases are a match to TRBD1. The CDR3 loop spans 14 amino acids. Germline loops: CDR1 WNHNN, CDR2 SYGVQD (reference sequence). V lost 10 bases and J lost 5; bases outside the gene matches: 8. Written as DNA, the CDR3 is TGCGCCACCGTCGACAGGGGGAGAACCGGGGAGCTGTTTTTT. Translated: CATVDRGRTGELFF.

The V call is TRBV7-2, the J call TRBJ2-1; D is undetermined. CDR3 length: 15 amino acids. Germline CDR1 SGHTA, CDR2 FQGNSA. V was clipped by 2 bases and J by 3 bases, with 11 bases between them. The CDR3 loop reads CASSLNGPLYNEQFF. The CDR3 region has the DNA TGTGCCAGCAGCTTAAACGGTCCACTCTACAATGAGCAGTTCTTC.

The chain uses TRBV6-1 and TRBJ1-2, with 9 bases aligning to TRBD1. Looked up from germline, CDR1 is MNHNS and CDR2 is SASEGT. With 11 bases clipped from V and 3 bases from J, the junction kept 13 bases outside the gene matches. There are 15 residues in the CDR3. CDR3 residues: CAGRDRDRVHYGYTF. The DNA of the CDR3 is TGTGCCGGGAGAGATCGGGACAGGGTCCACTATGGCTACACCTTC.

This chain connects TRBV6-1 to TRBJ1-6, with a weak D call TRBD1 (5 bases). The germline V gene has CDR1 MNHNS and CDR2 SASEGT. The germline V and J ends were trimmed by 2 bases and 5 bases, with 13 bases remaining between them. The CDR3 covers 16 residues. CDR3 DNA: TGTGCCAGCAGTGAACAGGGAGGCAATAATAATTCACCCCTCCACTTT. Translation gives CASSEQGGNNNSPLHF.

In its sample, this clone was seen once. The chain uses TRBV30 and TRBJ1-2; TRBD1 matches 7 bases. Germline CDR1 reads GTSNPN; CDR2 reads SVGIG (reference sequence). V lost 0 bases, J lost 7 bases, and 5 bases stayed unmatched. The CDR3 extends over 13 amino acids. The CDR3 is CAWSVGTGAGYTF. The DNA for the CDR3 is TGTGCCTGGAGTGTGGGAACAGGGGCTGGCTACACCTTC.

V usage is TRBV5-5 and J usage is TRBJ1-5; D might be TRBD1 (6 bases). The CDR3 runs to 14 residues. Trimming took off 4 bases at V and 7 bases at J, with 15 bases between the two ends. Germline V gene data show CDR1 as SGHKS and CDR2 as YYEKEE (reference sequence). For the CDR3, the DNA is TGTGCCAGCAGCCCGAACAGGGATTGGCAGCCCCAGCATTTT. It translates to CASSPNRDWQPQHF.

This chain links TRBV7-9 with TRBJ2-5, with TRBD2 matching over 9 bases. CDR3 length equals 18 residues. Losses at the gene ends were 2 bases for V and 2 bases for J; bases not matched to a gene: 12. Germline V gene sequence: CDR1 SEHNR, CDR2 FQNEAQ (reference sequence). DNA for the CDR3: TGTGCCAGCAGCTTAAGGCGGCTGGCGGGGGGGTCGCAAGAGACCCAGTACTTC. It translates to CASSLRRLAGGSQETQYF. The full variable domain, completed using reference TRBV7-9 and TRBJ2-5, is DTGVSQNPRHKITKRGQNVTFRCDPISEHNRLYWYRQTLGQGPEFLTYFQNEAQLEKSRLLSDRFSAERPKGSFSTLEIQRTEQGDSAMYLCASSLRRLAGGSQETQYFGPGTRLLVL.

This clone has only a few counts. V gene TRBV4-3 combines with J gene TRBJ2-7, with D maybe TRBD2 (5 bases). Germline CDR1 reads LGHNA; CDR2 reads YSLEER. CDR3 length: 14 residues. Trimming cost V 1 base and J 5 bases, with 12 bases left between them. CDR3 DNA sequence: TGCGCCAGCAGCCAAGGCCCTAGCACGGACGAGCAGTACTTC. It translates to CASSQGPSTDEQYF.

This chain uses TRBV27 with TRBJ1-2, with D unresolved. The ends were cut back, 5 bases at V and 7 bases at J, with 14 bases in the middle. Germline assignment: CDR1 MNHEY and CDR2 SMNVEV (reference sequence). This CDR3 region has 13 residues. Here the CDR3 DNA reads TGTGCCAGCAGTCTCTCGTATGACACTGGCTACACCTTC. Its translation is CASSLSYDTGYTF.

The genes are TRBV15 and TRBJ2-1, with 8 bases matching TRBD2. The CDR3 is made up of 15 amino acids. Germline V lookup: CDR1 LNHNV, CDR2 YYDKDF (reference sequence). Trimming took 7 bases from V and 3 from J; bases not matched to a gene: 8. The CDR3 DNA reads TGTGCCACCACACCCGGGACTAGTGACTACAATGAGCAGTTCTTC. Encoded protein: CATTPGTSDYNEQFF.

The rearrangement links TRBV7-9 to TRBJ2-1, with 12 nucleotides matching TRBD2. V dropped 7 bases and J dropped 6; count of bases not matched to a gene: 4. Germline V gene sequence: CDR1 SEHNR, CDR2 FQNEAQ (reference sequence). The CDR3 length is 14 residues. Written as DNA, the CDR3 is TGTGCCAGCAACCCTAGCGGGGGGGTCAATGAGCAGTTCTTC. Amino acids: CASNPSGGVNEQFF.

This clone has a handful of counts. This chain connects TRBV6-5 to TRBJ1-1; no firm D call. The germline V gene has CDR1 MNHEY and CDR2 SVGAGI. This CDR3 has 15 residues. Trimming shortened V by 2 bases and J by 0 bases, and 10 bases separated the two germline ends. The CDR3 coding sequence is TGTGCCAGCAGTTACGGCGGAGGGATGAACACTGAAGCTTTCTTT. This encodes CASSYGGGMNTEAFF.

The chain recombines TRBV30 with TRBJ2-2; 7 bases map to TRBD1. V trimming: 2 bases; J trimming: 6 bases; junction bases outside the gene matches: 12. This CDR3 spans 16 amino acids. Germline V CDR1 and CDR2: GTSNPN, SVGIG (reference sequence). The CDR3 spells CAWSPAPGGRAGELFF. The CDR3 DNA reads TGTGCCTGGAGTCCCGCCCCAGGGGGTCGGGCCGGGGAGCTGTTTTTT.

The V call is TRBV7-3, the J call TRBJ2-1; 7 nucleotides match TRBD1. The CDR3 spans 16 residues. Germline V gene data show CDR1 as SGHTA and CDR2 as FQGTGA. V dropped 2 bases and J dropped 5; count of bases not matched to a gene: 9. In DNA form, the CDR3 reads TGTGCCAGCAGCTTATTAGACAGGGCAATGAACAATGAGCAGTTCTTC. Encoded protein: CASSLLDRAMNNEQFF.

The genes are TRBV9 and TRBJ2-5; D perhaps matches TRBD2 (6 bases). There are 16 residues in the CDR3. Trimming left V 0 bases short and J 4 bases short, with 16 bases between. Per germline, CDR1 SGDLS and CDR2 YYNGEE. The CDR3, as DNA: TGTGCCAGCAGCGTAGCGGGCGGGACGTCAACAGAGACCCAGTACTTC. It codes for CASSVAGGTSTETQYF. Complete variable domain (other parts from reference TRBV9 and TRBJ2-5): DSGVTQTPKHLITATGQRVTLRCSPRSGDLSVYWYQQSLDQGLQFLIQYYNGEERAKGNILERFSAQQFPDLHSELNLSSLELGDSALYFCASSVAGGTSTETQYFGPGTRLLVL.

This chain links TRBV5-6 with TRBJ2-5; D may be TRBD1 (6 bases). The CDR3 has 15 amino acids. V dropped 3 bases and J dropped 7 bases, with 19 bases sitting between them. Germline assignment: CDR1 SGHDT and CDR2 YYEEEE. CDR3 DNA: TGTGCCAGCAGCTGGGACACTCGACCTGCTGGGACCCAGTACTTC. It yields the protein CASSWDTRPAGTQYF.

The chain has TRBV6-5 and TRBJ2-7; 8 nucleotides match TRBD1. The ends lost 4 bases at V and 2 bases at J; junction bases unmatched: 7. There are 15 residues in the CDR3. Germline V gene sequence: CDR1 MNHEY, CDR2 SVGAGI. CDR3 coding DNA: TGTGCCAGCAGTTTTTCCGGGACAGGCCCCTACGAGCAGTACTTC. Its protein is CASSFSGTGPYEQYF.

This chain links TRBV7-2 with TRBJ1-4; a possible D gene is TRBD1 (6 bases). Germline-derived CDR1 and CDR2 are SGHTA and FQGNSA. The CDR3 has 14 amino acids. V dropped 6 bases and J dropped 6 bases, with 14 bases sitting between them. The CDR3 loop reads CASSSDRSDEKLFF. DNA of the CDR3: TGTGCCAGCAGTTCCGACAGGAGTGATGAAAAACTGTTTTTT.